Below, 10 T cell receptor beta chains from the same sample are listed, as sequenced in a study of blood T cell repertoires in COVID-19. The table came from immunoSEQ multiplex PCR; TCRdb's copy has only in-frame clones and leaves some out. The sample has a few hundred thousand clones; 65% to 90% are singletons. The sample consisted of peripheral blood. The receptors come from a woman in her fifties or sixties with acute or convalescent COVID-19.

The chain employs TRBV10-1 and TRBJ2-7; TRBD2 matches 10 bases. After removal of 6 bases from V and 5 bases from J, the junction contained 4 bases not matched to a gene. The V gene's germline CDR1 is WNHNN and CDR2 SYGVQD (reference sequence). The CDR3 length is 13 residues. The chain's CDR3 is CASRGTSADEQYF. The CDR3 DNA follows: TGCGCCAGCAGAGGGACTAGCGCGGACGAGCAGTACTTC.

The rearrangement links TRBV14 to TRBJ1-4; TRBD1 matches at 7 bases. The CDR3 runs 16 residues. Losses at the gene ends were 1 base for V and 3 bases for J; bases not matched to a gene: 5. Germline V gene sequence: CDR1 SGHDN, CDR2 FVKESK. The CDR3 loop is CASSQGQGFANEKLFF. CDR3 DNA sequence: TGTGCCAGCAGCCAAGGACAGGGCTTCGCTAATGAAAAACTGTTTTTT.

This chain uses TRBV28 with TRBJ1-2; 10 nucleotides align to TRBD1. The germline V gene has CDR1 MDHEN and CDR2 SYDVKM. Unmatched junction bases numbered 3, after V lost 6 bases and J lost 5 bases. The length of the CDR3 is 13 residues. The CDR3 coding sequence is TGTGCCAGCAGGACAGGGGGCGATTATGGCTACACCTTC. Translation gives CASRTGGDYGYTF.

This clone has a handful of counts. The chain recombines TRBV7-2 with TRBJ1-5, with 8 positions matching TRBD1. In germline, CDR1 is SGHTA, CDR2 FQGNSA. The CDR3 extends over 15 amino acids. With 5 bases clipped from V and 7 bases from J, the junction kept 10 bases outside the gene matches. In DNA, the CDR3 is TGTGCCAGCAGCACAGGACAGGGAGGGGAGCAGCCCCAGCATTTT. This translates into CASSTGQGGEQPQHF.

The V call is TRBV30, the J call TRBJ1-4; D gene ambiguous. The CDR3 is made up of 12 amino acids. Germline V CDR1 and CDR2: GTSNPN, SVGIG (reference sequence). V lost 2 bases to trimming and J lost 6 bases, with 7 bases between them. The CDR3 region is CAWSSVDEKLFF. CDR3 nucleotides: TGTGCCTGGAGTTCGGTTGATGAAAAACTGTTTTTT.

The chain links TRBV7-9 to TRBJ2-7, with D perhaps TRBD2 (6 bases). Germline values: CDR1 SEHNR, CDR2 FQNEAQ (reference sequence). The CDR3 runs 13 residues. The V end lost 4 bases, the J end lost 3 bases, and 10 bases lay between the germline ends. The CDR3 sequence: CASSSPGGYEQYF. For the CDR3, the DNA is TGTGCCAGCAGCTCCCCCGGGGGCTACGAGCAGTACTTC.

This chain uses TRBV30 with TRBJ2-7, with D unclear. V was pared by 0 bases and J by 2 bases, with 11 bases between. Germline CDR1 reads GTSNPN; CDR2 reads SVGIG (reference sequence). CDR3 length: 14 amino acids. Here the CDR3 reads CAWSVTETPYEQYF. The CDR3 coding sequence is TGTGCCTGGAGTGTTACGGAGACCCCCTACGAGCAGTACTTC.

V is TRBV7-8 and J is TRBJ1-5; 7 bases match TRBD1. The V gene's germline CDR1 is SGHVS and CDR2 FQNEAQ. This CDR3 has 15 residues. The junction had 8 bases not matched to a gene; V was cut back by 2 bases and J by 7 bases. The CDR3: CASSLTTGVGQPQHF. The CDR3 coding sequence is TGTGCCAGCAGCTTAACCACAGGGGTGGGACAGCCCCAGCATTTT.

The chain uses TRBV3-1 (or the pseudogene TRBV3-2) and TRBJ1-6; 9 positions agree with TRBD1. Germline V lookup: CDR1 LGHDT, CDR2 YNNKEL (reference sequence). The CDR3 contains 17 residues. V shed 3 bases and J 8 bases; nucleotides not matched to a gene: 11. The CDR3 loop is CASSQDGRDREYSPLHF. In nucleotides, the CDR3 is TGTGCCAGCAGCCAGGATGGCCGGGACAGGGAATATTCACCCCTCCACTTT.

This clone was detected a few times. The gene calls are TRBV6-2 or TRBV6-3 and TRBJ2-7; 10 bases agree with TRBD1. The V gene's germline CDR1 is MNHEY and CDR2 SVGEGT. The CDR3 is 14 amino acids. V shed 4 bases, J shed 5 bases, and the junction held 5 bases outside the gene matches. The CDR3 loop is CASSSDRGFHEQYF. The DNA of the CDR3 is TGTGCCAGCAGTTCGGACAGGGGGTTTCACGAGCAGTACTTC.